The rows below give T cell receptor beta chains drawn from one sample of a study of T cells in localized non-small cell lung cancer. The table came from immunoSEQ multiplex PCR; TCRdb's copy has only in-frame clones and leaves some out. The data hold about 60,000 clones, with 85% to 90% observed a single time. The source material was peripheral blood, sampled before any cancer treatment. The receptors were sampled from a woman aged 35-75 years with stage I lung adenocarcinoma. Both conserved end residues are part of each CDR3. Each record gives: J gene, D gene, V gene, clone size, CDR3 protein, CDR3 DNA. A D gene is named only where the DNA matches it firmly. The size field is filled for only some rows; it gives once, few, many or a size class.

TRBJ1-1 | - | TRBV13 | - | CASSSTMTGTSRNTEAFF | TGTGCCAGCAGCTCCACGATGACAGGCACTTCCAGGAACACTGAAGCTTTCTTT
TRBJ2-7 | TRBD2 | TRBV30 | - | CAWGSGSQYF | TGTGCCTGGGGCAGCGGGAGCCAGTACTTC
TRBJ1-1 | TRBD1 | TRBV28 | - | CASSSVQGARDTEAFF | TGTGCCAGCAGTTCCGTACAGGGGGCGAGGGACACTGAAGCTTTCTTT
TRBJ2-2 | TRBD1 | TRBV6-1 | - | CASSELVDRGRAGELFF | TGTGCCAGCAGCGAACTGGTTGACAGGGGGCGTGCCGGGGAGCTGTTTTTT
TRBJ1-1 | - | TRBV7-2 | - | CASSLGGGAFF | TGTGCCAGCAGCTTAGGAGGGGGAGCTTTCTTT
TRBJ1-1 | - | TRBV28 | - | CASSSSAGNTEAFF | TGTGCCAGCAGTTCCTCCGCCGGGAACACTGAAGCTTTCTTT
TRBJ2-7 | - | TRBV9 | - | CASSVGNGYEQYF | TGTGCCAGCAGCGTAGGAAACGGTTACGAGCAGTACTTC
TRBJ1-4 | - | TRBV30 | - | CAWSVIGDLGPNEKLFF | TGTGCCTGGAGTGTTATAGGGGATCTGGGACCTAATGAAAAACTGTTTTTT
TRBJ2-2 | - | TRBV29-1 | - | CSVLRGYTGELFF | TGCAGCGTCCTACGTGGCTACACCGGGGAGCTGTTTTTT
TRBJ2-4 | TRBD1 | TRBV29-1 | - | CSVEQGAGNIQYF | TGCAGCGTTGAGCAGGGGGCTGGAAACATTCAGTACTTC
TRBJ1-6 | - | TRBV6-5 | - | CASSYSWATSGSPLHF | TGTGCCAGCAGTTACTCTTGGGCCACGAGTGGTTCACCCCTCCACTTT
TRBJ2-7 | - | TRBV7-9 | few | CASSGGIGFYEQYF | TGTGCCAGCAGCGGAGGGATCGGTTTTTACGAGCAGTACTTC
TRBJ1-2 | TRBD1 | TRBV7-2 | - | CASSLAPGQGASGYTF | TGTGCCAGCAGCTTAGCGCCCGGACAGGGGGCGAGTGGCTACACCTTC
TRBJ1-3 | TRBD1 | TRBV7-9 | - | CASSLATGTGNTIYF | TGTGCCAGCAGCTTAGCGACAGGGACTGGAAACACCATATATTTT
TRBJ2-7 | - | TRBV6-1 | once | CASSSPEQYF | TGTGCCAGCAGCAGTCCCGAGCAGTACTTC
TRBJ2-1 | - | TRBV19 | - | CASSPPLFF | TGTGCCAGTAGTCCCCCACTGTTCTTC
TRBJ1-5 | - | TRBV7-2 | - | CASSPRVGGRQPQHF | TGTGCCAGCAGCCCTAGGGTGGGGGGCCGGCAGCCCCAGCATTTT
TRBJ2-7 | TRBD2 | TRBV10-2 | - | CASSEAGVASDEQYF | TGCGCCAGCAGTGAAGCGGGGGTAGCGAGCGACGAGCAGTACTTC
TRBJ1-1 | - | TRBV10-1 | few | CASSDTSQGGTEAFF | TGCGCCAGCAGTGACACATCGCAAGGGGGCACTGAAGCTTTCTTT
TRBJ1-2 | TRBD1 | TRBV5-8 | few | CASSIQGARGYTF | TGTGCCAGCAGCATACAGGGGGCGCGAGGCTACACCTTC
TRBJ2-3 | - | TRBV1 | - | CTSKFGTSTDTQYF | TGCACCAGCAAGTTCGGGACAAGCACAGATACGCAGTATTTT
TRBJ2-2 | TRBD1 | TRBV5-6 | - | CASSFPLLGQGADGELFF | TGTGCCAGCAGCTTCCCTTTACTGGGACAGGGGGCGGACGGGGAGCTGTTTTTT
TRBJ1-4 | TRBD1 | TRBV5-5 | - | CASSLVRTGGSVGEKLFF | TGTGCCAGCAGCTTGGTTAGGACAGGGGGCTCGGTTGGAGAAAAACTGTTTTTT
TRBJ2-7 | - | TRBV6-5 | - | CASSYSLGTESHEQYF | TGTGCCAGCAGTTACTCCCTCGGGACCGAAAGCCACGAGCAGTACTTC
TRBJ1-1 | - | TRBV19 | once | CASSIDQKGVRAFF | TGTGCCAGTAGTATAGATCAGAAAGGGGTTAGGGCTTTCTTT
TRBJ1-5 | - | TRBV19 | - | CASSRGDNQPQHF | TGTGCCAGTTCGCGGGGGGACAATCAGCCCCAGCATTTT
TRBJ2-7 | - | TRBV2 | few | CASNKGGESYEQYF | TGTGCCAGCAATAAGGGGGGGGAGAGCTACGAGCAGTACTTC
TRBJ1-1 | TRBD1 | TRBV7-2 | - | CASSARQGYTEAFF | TGTGCCAGCAGCGCCCGACAGGGGTACACTGAAGCTTTCTTT
TRBJ2-7 | TRBD1 | TRBV18 | once | CASSPTGGEPYEQYF | TGTGCCAGCTCACCAACAGGGGGTGAGCCCTACGAGCAGTACTTC
TRBJ2-1 | TRBD2 | TRBV11-1 | - | CASSFAGGSYNEQFF | TGTGCCAGCAGCTTTGCGGGGGGCTCCTACAATGAGCAGTTCTTC
TRBJ2-7 | - | TRBV7-8 | - | CASSLLNFRVAYEQYF | TGTGCCAGCAGCTTACTAAACTTCCGGGTGGCCTACGAGCAGTACTTC
TRBJ2-5 | TRBD2 | TRBV18 | - | CASSPPWSGRALGETQYF | TGTGCCAGCTCACCACCGTGGAGCGGGAGGGCCCTCGGAGAGACCCAGTACTTC
TRBJ1-2 | - | TRBV28 | once | CASSFTQGTLGYTF | TGTGCCAGCAGTTTCACCCAGGGAACCCTCGGCTACACCTTC
TRBJ1-2 | - | TRBV4-3 | - | CASSQDEHPAYGYTF | TGCGCCAGCAGCCAAGATGAACACCCGGCCTATGGCTACACCTTC
TRBJ2-3 | - | TRBV6-5 | - | CAIRPVSTQYF | TGTGCCATCCGTCCGGTGTCTACGCAGTATTTT
TRBJ1-1 | - | TRBV19 | - | CASTFGANTEAFF | TGTGCCAGTACATTCGGTGCCAACACTGAAGCTTTCTTT
TRBJ1-1 | - | TRBV7-3 | - | CASSPGGEGHTEAFF | TGTGCCAGCAGCCCCGGGGGGGAGGGGCACACTGAAGCTTTCTTT
TRBJ1-1 | - | TRBV10-3 | - | CAISAGRDTEAFF | TGTGCCATCAGTGCAGGGAGGGACACTGAAGCTTTCTTT
TRBJ2-7 | - | TRBV2 | - | CASRESDRYEQYF | TGTGCCAGCAGGGAGTCGGACCGCTACGAGCAGTACTTC
TRBJ1-3 | TRBD1 | TRBV2 | - | CASRTGVSGNTIYF | TGTGCCAGCAGAACAGGGGTCTCTGGAAACACCATATATTTT
TRBJ1-1 | - | TRBV28 | once | CASSLSGFGPEAFF | TGTGCCAGCAGTTTATCAGGGTTCGGCCCTGAAGCTTTCTTT
TRBJ1-3 | - | TRBV4-2 | - | CASSQDKGFSGNTIYF | TGTGCCAGCAGCCAAGATAAGGGGTTCTCTGGAAACACCATATATTTT
TRBJ2-7 | - | TRBV19 | - | CASSPAQTYEQYF | TGTGCCAGTAGTCCGGCCCAGACCTACGAGCAGTACTTC
TRBJ1-5 | - | TRBV30 | - | CAWNRGDGGNQPQHF | TGTGCCTGGAACCGGGGGGACGGCGGTAATCAGCCCCAGCATTTT
TRBJ2-5 | TRBD1 | TRBV6-1 | - | CASSEGRSSGTGEETQYF | TGTGCCAGCAGTGAAGGAAGGTCCTCCGGGACAGGGGAAGAGACCCAGTACTTC
TRBJ1-4 | TRBD1 | TRBV7-2 | - | CASSRDRADEKLFF | TGTGCCAGCAGTCGCGACAGGGCGGATGAAAAACTGTTTTTT
TRBJ1-2 | TRBD1 | TRBV5-6 | - | CASSAAGGNYGYTF | TGTGCCAGCAGCGCGGCAGGGGGGAACTATGGCTACACCTTC
TRBJ1-2 | - | TRBV7-9 | - | CASSLSRGLGDSYGYTF | TGTGCCAGCAGCTTATCGCGCGGTCTGGGGGACTCCTATGGCTACACCTTC
TRBJ2-4 | - | TRBV6-5 | - | CASKGPGAKNIQYF | TGTGCCAGCAAGGGTCCTGGGGCCAAAAACATTCAGTACTTC
TRBJ1-1 | TRBD1 | TRBV27 | - | CASSSSGGAFNTEAFF | TGTGCCAGCAGTTCCTCAGGGGGGGCCTTTAACACTGAAGCTTTCTTT